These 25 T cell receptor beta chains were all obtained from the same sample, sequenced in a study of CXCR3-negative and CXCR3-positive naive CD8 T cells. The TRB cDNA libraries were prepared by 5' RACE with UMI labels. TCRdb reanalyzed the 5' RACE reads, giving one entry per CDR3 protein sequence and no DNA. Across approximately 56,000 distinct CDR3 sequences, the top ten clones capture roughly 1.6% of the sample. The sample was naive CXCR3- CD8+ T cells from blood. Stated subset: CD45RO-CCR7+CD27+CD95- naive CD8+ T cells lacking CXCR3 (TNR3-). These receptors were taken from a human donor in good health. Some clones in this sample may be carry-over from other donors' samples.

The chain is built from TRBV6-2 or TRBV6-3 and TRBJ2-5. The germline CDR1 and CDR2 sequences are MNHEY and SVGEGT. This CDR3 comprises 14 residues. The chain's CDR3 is CASSSDSYQETQYF.

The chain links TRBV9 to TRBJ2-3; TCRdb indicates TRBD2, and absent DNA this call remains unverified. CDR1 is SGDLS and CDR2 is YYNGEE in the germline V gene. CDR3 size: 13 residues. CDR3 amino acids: CASSAGGPDTQYF.

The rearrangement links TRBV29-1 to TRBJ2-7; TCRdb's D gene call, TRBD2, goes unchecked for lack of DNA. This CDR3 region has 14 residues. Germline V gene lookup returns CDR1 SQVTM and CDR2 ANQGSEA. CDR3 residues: CSVEVQGPAYEQDF.

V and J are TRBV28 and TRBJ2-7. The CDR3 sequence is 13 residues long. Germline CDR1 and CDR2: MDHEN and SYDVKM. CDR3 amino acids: CASTLGSSYEQYF.

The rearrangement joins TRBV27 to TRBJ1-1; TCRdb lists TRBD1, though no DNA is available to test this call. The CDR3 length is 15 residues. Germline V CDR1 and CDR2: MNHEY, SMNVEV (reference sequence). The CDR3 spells CASSPTRGANTEAFF.

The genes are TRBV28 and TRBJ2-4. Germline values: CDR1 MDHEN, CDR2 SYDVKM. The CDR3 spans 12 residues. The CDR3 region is CASSLIIAIQYF.

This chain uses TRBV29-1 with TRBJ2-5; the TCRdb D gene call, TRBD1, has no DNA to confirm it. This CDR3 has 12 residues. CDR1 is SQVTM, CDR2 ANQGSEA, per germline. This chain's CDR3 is CSTRQGQETQYF.

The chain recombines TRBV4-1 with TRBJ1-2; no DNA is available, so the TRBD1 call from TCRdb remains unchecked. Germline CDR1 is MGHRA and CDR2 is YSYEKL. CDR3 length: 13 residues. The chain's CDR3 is CASSQVGGDGYTF.

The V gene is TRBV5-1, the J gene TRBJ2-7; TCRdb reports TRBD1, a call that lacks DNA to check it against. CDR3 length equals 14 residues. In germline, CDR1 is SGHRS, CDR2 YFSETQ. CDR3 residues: CASSLRGANYEQYF. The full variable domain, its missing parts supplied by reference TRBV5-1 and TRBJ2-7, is KAGVTQTPRYLIKTRGQQVTLSCSPISGHRSVSWYQQTPGQGLQFLFEYFSETQRNKGNFPGRFSGRQFSNSRSEMNVSTLELGDSALYLCASSLRGANYEQYFGPGTRLTVT.

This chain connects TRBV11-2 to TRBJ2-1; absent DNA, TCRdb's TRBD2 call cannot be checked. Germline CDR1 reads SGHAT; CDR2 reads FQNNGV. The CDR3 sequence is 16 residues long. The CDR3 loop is CASSLPTSGRGDEQFF.

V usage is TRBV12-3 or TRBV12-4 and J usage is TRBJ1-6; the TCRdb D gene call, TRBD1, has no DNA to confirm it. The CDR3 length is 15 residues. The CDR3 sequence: CASSFGPGDHSPLHF.

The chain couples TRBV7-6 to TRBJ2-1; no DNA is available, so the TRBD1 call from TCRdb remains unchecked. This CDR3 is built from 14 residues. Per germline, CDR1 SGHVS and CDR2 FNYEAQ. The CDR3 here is CASSPPAGSNEQFF.

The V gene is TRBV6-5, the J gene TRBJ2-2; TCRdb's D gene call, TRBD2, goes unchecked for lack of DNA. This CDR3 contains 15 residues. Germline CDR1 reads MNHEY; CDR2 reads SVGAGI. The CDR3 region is CASSPLWGAKRELFF.

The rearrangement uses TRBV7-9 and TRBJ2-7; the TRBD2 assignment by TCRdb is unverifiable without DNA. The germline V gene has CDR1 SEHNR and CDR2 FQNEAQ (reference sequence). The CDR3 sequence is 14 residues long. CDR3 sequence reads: CASSGTSDGYEQYF.

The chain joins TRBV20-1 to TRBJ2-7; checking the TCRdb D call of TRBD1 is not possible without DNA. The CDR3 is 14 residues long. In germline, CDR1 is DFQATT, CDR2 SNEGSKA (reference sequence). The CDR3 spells CSARDPAGDYEQYF.

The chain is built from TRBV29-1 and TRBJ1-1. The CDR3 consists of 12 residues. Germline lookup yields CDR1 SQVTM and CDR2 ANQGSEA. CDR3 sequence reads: CSSHTMNTEAFF.

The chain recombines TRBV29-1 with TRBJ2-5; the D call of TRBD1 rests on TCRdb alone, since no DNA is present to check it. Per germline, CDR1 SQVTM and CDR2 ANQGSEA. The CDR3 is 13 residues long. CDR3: CSVEVVGGETQYF.

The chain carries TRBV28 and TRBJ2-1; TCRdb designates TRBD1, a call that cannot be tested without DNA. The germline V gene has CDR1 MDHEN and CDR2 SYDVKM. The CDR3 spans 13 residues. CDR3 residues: CASSFVGDNEQFF.

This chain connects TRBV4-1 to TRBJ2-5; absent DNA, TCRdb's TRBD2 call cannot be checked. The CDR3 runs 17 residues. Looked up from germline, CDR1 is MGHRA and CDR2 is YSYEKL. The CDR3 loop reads CASSQDWTSGREETQYF.

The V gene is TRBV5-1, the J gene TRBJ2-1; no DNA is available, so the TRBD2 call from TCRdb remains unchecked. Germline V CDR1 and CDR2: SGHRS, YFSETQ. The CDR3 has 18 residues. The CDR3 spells CASSFYMTSGDTYNEQFF.

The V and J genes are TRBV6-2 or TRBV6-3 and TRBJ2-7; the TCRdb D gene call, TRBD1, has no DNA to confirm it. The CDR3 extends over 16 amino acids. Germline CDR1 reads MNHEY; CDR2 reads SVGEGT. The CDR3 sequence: CASSYSVKQGGAEQYF.

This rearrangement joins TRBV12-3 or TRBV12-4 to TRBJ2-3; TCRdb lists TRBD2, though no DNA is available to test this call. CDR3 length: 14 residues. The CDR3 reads CASKLLAGADTQYF.

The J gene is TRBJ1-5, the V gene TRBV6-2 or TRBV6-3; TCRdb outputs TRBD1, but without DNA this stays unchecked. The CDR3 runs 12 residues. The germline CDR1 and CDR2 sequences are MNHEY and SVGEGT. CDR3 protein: CASHAGHQPQHF.

The chain's CDR3 is CASSHRGDYEQYF. The V gene is TRBV7-9, the J gene TRBJ2-7; the TCRdb call, TRBD1, lacks DNA for checking. CDR3 length: 13 amino acids. Germline loops: CDR1 SEHNR, CDR2 FQNEAQ (reference sequence).

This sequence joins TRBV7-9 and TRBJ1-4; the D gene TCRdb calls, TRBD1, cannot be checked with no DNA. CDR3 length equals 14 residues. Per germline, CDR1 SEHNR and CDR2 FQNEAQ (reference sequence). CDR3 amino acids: CASSPSTGSLILFF.